The sequence of this TCR beta chain was determined in a study of T cells in Graves' hyperthyroidism and ophthalmopathy. General study findings and limits: Also found in blood were most expanded thyroid clonotypes above 0.001. In simple terms, a model built on 13 V-J features told ophthalmopathy apart from stable hyperthyroidism.

This clonotype was seen many times. The antigen is unknown. RNA transcripts were the template for amplifying TCR beta CDR3 regions. When the TCR CDR3 underwent first-round RT-PCR, the HTBI primer set was used. A single record per CDR3 protein comes from TCRdb applying MiXCR to the multiplex PCR reads. Of some 650,000 distinct CDR3 sequences detected, approximately 16% appear once; the ten largest clones hold around 3.5%. Sequenced material: blood. This sequence originates from a woman in her forties with Graves' ophthalmopathy.

The chain's CDR3 is CASSLAVTTGTPHYGYTF. DNA of the CDR3: TGTGCCAGCAGTTTAGCGGTCACGACAGGGACGCCCCACTATGGCTACACCTTC. The chain combines TRBV12-3 or TRBV12-4 with TRBJ1-2; 7 nucleotides line up with TRBD1. The CDR3 contains 18 residues. Unmatched junction bases numbered 13, after V lost 0 bases and J lost 3 bases.